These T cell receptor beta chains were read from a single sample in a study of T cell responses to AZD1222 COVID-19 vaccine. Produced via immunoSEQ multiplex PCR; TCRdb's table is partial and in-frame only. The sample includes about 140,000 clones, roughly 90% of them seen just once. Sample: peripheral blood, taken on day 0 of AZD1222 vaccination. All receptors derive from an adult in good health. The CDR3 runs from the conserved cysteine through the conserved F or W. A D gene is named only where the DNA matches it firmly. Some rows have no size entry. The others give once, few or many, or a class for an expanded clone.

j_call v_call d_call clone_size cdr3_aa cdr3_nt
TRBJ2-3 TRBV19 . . CASSNDPGGFSTDTQYF TGTGCCAGTAGTAATGACCCTGGCGGGTTTAGCACAGATACGCAGTATTTT
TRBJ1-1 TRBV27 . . CASSLSSPNTEAFF TGTGCCAGCAGTTTATCGTCCCCGAACACTGAAGCTTTCTTT
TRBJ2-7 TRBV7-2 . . CASSFSGTQKGEQYF TGTGCCAGCAGCTTTAGTGGGACCCAGAAGGGCGAGCAGTACTTC
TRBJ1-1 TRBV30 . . CAWSVRPGGGGTEAFF TGTGCCTGGAGTGTACGCCCTGGGGGGGGCGGCACTGAAGCTTTCTTT
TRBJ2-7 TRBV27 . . CASSNEYSSSYEQYF TGTGCCAGCAGCAACGAATACTCAAGCTCCTACGAGCAGTACTTC
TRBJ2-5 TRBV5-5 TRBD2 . CASSLVVLAGNQETQYF TGTGCCAGCAGCTTGGTGGTGTTAGCGGGGAACCAAGAGACCCAGTACTTC
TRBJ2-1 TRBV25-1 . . CASSVGYEQFF TGTGCCAGCAGTGTGGGGTATGAGCAGTTCTTC
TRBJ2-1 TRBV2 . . CASEGMRQFF TGTGCCAGCGAGGGTATGAGGCAGTTCTTC
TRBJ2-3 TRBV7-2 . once CASSLATGDTQYF TGTGCCAGCAGCTTAGCGACCGGAGATACGCAGTATTTT
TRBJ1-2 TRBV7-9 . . CASSSAYGGYTF TGTGCCAGCAGCTCGGCATACGGTGGCTACACCTTC
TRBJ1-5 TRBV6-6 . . CASSRRNNQPQHF TGTGCCAGCAGTAGAAGGAACAATCAGCCCCAGCATTTT
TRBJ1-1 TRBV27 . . CASTPAGRNTEAFF TGTGCCAGCACCCCCGCAGGGCGGAACACTGAAGCTTTCTTT
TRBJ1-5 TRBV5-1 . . CASSLGDYSNQPQHF TGCGCCAGCAGCTTGGGCGATTATAGCAATCAGCCCCAGCATTTT
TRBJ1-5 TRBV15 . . CATSERQANQPQHF TGTGCCACCAGCGAAAGACAGGCCAATCAGCCCCAGCATTTT
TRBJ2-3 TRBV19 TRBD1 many CASSISRDSRTDTQYF TGTGCCAGTAGTATATCCCGGGACAGCCGCACAGATACGCAGTATTTT
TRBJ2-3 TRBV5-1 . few CASSLEFTDTQYF TGCGCCAGCAGCTTGGAGTTCACAGATACGCAGTATTTT
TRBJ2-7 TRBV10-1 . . CASSEAGSREQYF TGCGCCAGCAGTGAGGCGGGTTCTAGGGAGCAGTACTTC
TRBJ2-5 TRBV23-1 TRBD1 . CASTQQGDQETQYF TGCGCCAGCACCCAACAGGGGGACCAAGAGACCCAGTACTTC
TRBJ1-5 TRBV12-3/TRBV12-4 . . CASSLIEGQPQHF TGTGCCAGCAGTTTGATTGAGGGTCAGCCCCAGCATTTT
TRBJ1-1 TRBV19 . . CASSMGGGTEAFF TGTGCCAGTAGTATGGGGGGAGGCACTGAAGCTTTCTTT
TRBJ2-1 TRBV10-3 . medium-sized CAIMSEYNEQFF TGTGCCATCATGTCAGAATACAATGAGCAGTTCTTC
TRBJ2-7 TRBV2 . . CASRAGTAYEQYF TGTGCCAGCAGGGCAGGGACCGCCTACGAGCAGTACTTC
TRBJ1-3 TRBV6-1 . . CASSELFSGNTIYF TGTGCCAGCAGTGAACTATTCTCTGGAAACACCATATATTTT
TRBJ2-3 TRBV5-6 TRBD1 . CASSHAGTGPDTQYF TGTGCCAGCAGCCACGCCGGGACAGGCCCAGATACGCAGTATTTT
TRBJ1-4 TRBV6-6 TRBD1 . CASSGGTGDEKLFF TGTGCCAGCAGTGGCGGGACAGGGGATGAAAAACTGTTTTTT
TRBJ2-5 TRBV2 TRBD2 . CASGSEILAGETQYF TGTGCCAGCGGTTCAGAAATTCTAGCGGGAGAGACCCAGTACTTC
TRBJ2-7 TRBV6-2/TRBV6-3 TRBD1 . CASSFTSTGGLYTYEQYF TGTGCCAGCAGTTTCACTTCGACAGGGGGACTTTATACCTACGAGCAGTACTTC
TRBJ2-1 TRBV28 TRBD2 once CASSLWTSGRNEQFF TGTGCCAGCAGTTTATGGACTAGCGGGAGAAATGAGCAGTTCTTC
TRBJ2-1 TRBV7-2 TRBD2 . CASSLTGLAGVSYNEQFF TGTGCCAGCAGCTTAACAGGACTAGCGGGAGTTTCTTACAATGAGCAGTTCTTC
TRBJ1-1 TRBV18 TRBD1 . CASSPRTGDAEAFF TGTGCCAGCTCACCAAGGACAGGAGACGCTGAAGCTTTCTTT
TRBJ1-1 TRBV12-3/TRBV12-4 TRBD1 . CASSSRTGKAFF TGTGCCAGCAGTTCCCGGACAGGGAAGGCTTTCTTT
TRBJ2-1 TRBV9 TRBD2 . CASSVIAGGVWNEQFF TGTGCCAGCAGCGTCATAGCGGGGGGTGTTTGGAATGAGCAGTTCTTC
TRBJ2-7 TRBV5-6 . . CASSLIGFLEQYF TGTGCCAGCAGCTTGATTGGTTTCCTCGAGCAGTACTTC
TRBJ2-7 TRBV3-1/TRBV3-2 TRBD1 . CASSQRTGTASYEQYF TGTGCCAGCAGCCAGAGAACCGGGACAGCCTCCTACGAGCAGTACTTC
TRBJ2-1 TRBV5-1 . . CASSLRGSSSYNEQFF TGCGCCAGCAGCCTCCGTGGATCGAGCTCCTACAATGAGCAGTTCTTC